This T cell receptor beta chain stems from a study of Ad26.COV2.S vaccination and SARS-CoV-2 variants. In this sample, this clone turned up once. Here immunoSEQ multiplex PCR was the method, and the copy in TCRdb shows in-frame clones only, minus some. The repertoire has 300,000 to 500,000 clones, roughly nine tenths of them found once; the top ten carry more than 3%. The treatment denotes: around 19 received Ad26.COV2.S at low or high dose, single or two shots; a few received placebo; per-sample allocation not given. Collection of samples fell on day 63 after the first vaccine or placebo injection. Germline lookup yields CDR1 MGHRA and CDR2 YSYEKL. There are 14 residues in the CDR3. With 0 bases clipped from V and 7 bases from J, the junction kept 6 bases outside the gene matches.

This clonotype was sampled from a person between 18 and 60 years old who received the Ad26.COV2.S COVID-19 vaccine or a placebo. Sample: peripheral blood, taken in a trial of Ad26.COV2.S vaccine versus placebo. The V call is TRBV4-1, the J call TRBJ2-7; the match to TRBD1 covers 7 bases. The chain's CDR3 is CASSQEQGQREQYF. The CDR3 DNA is TGCGCCAGCAGCCAAGAACAGGGGCAGCGGGAGCAGTACTTC.